These T cell receptor beta chains were read from a single sample in a study of T cell responses to AZD1222 COVID-19 vaccine. Profiled with immunoSEQ multiplex PCR; TCRdb holds only in-frame clones, not every one. The data show around 200,000 clones, roughly 93% seen once. This specimen consisted of peripheral blood, obtained on day 0 of AZD1222 vaccination. The source of these receptors is an adult in good health. Both conserved end residues are part of each CDR3. Each record gives: J gene, D gene, clone size, V gene, CDR3 protein, CDR3 DNA. D genes are given only for firm matches. A row's size may be missing; if present it is once, few, many or a size class.

TRBJ2-2 TRBD2 NA TRBV7-9 CASSAGLAGRGELFF TGTGCCAGCAGCGCCGGACTAGCGGGGCGGGGGGAGCTGTTTTTT
TRBJ1-2 NA NA TRBV10-3 CAIAPVSGNYGYTF TGTGCCATCGCCCCAGTCAGCGGTAACTATGGCTACACCTTC
TRBJ1-1 TRBD1 NA TRBV7-6 CASSLGGGQGGTEAFF TGTGCCAGCAGCTTAGGAGGGGGACAGGGAGGCACTGAAGCTTTCTTT
TRBJ2-1 TRBD1 NA TRBV19 CASRRQGGDEQFF TGTGCCAGTCGGAGACAGGGTGGGGATGAGCAGTTCTTC
TRBJ1-2 TRBD1 NA TRBV15 CATSRDRGTVGGYTF TGTGCCACCAGCAGAGATAGGGGGACAGTGGGTGGCTACACCTTC
TRBJ1-6 NA NA TRBV7-9 CAIQGSNSPLHF TGTGCCATACAGGGATCAAATTCACCCCTCCACTTT
TRBJ2-1 NA NA TRBV10-3 CAISPTSIISSYNEQFF TGTGCCATCAGTCCAACCTCAATCATAAGCTCCTACAATGAGCAGTTCTTC
TRBJ1-1 NA NA TRBV5-1 CASSTEAVNTEAFF TGCGCCAGCAGCACCGAGGCAGTGAACACTGAAGCTTTCTTT
TRBJ2-1 TRBD2 NA TRBV3-1/TRBV3-2 CASSQNSGGDNEQFF TGTGCCAGCAGCCAAAATAGCGGGGGGGACAATGAGCAGTTCTTC
TRBJ2-3 NA few TRBV27 CASRWTDTQYF TGTGCCAGCAGGTGGACAGATACGCAGTATTTT
TRBJ2-3 TRBD2 NA TRBV9 CASSVERTSGITDTQYF TGTGCCAGCAGCGTAGAACGGACTAGCGGGATCACAGATACGCAGTATTTT
TRBJ2-3 NA NA TRBV5-1 CASSPDRRTDTQYF TGCGCCAGCAGCCCAGACAGACGCACAGATACGCAGTATTTT
TRBJ2-7 NA NA TRBV4-1 CASSQDLRGYEQYF TGCGCCAGCAGCCAAGATCTCAGGGGCTACGAGCAGTACTTC
TRBJ2-5 TRBD2 NA TRBV10-3 CAISEAGDQETQYF TGTGCCATCAGTGAAGCGGGGGACCAAGAGACCCAGTACTTC
TRBJ1-4 NA NA TRBV4-1 CASSQVSEKLFF TGCGCCAGCAGCCAAGTTAGTGAAAAACTGTTTTTT
TRBJ2-2 NA once TRBV6-5 CASMWLPQNTGELFF TGTGCCAGCATGTGGTTACCCCAGAACACCGGGGAGCTGTTTTTT
TRBJ1-1 TRBD1 NA TRBV6-5 CASSYSATGEAFF TGTGCCAGCAGTTACTCGGCGACAGGGGAAGCTTTCTTT